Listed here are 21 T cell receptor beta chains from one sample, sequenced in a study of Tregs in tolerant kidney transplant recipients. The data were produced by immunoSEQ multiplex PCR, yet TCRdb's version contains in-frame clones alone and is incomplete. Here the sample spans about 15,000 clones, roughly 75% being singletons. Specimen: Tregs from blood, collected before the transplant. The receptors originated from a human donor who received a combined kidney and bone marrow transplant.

CDR3 region: CASSYEGATEAFF. The CDR3 coding sequence is TGTGCCAGCAGTTACGAGGGGGCCACTGAAGCTTTCTTT. V and J are TRBV6-5 and TRBJ1-1; 7 nucleotides line up with TRBD1. CDR1 and CDR2 (germline): MNHEY, SVGAGI. V lost 2 bases, J lost 4 bases, and 1 base stayed unmatched. The length of the CDR3 is 13 residues.

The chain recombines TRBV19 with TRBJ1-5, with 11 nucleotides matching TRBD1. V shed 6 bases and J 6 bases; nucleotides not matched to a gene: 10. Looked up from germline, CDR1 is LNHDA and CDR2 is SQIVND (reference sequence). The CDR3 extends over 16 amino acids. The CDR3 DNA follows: TGTGCCAGTAGCCGAATTGGACAGGGGGCAGGTCAGCCCCAGCATTTT. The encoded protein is CASSRIGQGAGQPQHF.

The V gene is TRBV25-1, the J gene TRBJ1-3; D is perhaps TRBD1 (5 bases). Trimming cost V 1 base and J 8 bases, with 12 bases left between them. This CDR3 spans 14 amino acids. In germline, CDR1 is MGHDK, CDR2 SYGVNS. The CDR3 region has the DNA TGTGCCAGCAGTGAATGGGGCCAGGGTCACACCATATATTTT. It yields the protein CASSEWGQGHTIYF.

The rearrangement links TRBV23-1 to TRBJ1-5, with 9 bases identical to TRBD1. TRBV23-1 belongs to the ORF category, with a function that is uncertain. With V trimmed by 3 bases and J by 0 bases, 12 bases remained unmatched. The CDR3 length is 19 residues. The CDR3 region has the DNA TGCGCCAGCAGTCACTTCCGGGACAGGGTCCGTAATAGCAATCAGCCCCAGCATTTT. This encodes CASSHFRDRVRNSNQPQHF.

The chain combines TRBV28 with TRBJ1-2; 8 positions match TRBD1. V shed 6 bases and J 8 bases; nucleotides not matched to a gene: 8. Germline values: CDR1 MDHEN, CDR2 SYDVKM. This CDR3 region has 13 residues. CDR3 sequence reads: CASSRPGGIGYTF. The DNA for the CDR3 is TGTGCCAGCAGCCGTCCAGGGGGCATCGGCTACACCTTC.

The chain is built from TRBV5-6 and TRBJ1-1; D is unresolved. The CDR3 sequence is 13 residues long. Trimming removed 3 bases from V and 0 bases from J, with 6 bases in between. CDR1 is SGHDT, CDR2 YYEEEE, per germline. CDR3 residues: CASSYQMNTEAFF. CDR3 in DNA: TGTGCCAGCAGCTATCAGATGAACACTGAAGCTTTCTTT.

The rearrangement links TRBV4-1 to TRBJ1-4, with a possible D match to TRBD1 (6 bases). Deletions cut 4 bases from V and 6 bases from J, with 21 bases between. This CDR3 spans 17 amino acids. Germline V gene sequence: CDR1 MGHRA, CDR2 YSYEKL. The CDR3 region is CASSPKPGGPSDEKLFF. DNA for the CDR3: TGCGCCAGCAGCCCCAAACCGGGGGGCCCGTCTGATGAAAAACTGTTTTTT.

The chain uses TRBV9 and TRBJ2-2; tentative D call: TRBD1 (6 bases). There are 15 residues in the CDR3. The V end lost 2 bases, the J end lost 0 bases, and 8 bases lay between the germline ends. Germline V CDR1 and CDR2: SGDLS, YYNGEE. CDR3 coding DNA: TGTGCCAGCAGCGTCAGGGGTGCGAACACCGGGGAGCTGTTTTTT. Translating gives CASSVRGANTGELFF.

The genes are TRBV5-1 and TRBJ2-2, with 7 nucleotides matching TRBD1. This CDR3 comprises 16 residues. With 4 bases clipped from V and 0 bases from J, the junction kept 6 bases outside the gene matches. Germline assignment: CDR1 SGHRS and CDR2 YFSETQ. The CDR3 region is CASSPRTGANTGELFF. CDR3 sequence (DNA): TGCGCCAGCAGCCCAAGGACAGGCGCGAACACCGGGGAGCTGTTTTTT.

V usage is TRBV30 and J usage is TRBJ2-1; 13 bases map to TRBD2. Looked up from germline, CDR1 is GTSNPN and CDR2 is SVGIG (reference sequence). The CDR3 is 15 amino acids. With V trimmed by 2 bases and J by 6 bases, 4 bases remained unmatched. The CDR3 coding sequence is TGTGCCTGGAGTCCACTAGCGGGAGGGAGCAATGAGCAGTTCTTC. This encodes CAWSPLAGGSNEQFF.

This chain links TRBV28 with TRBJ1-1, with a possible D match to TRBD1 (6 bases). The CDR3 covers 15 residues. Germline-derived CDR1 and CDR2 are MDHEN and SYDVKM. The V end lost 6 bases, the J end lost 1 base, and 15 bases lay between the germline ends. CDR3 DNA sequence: TGTGCCAGCAGCGTTCAGGGGAACAGGAACACTGAAGCTTTCTTT. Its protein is CASSVQGNRNTEAFF.

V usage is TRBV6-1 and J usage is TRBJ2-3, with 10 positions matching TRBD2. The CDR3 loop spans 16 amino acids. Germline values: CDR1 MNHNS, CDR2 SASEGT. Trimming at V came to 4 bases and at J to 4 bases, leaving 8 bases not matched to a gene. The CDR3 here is CASSARRLAGADTQYF. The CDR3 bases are TGTGCCAGCAGTGCGCGGAGGCTAGCGGGAGCAGATACGCAGTATTTT.

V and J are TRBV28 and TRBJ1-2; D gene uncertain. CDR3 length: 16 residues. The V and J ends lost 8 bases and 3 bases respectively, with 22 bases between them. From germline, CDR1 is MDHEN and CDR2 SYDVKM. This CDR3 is CASLGWAAAVDYGYTF. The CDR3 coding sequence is TGTGCCAGCCTTGGCTGGGCAGCGGCAGTCGACTATGGCTACACCTTC.

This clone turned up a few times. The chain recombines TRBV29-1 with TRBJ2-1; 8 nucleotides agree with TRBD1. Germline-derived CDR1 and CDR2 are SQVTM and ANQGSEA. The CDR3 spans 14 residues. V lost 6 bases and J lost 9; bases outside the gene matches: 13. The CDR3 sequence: CSVHVPGQGVEQFF. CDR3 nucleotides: TGCAGCGTCCACGTCCCTGGACAGGGCGTTGAGCAGTTCTTC.

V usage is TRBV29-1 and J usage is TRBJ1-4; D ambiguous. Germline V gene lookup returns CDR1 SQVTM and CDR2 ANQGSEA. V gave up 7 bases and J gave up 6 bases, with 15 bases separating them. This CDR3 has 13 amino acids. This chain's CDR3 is CSAEDPSDEKLFF. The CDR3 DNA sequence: TGCAGCGCCGAGGATCCCTCGGATGAAAAACTGTTTTTT.

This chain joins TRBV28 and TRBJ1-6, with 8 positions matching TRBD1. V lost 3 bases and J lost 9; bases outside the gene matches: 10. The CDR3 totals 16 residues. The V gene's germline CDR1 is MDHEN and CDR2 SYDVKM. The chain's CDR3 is CASSFRSRGRPSPLHF. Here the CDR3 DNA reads TGTGCCAGCAGTTTCCGTAGCAGGGGGCGTCCTTCACCCCTCCACTTT.

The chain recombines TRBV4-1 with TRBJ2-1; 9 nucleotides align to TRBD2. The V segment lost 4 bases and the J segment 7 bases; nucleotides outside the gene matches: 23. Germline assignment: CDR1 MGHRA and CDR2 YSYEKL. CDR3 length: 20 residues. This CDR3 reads CASSRRTIAGEGFGVNEQFF. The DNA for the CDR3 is TGCGCCAGCAGCCGCCGGACCATAGCGGGAGAAGGCTTTGGGGTAAATGAGCAGTTCTTC.

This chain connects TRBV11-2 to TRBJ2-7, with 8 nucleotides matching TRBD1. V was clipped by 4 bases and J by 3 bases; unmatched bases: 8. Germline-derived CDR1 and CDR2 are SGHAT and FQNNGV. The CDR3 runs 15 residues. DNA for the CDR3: TGTGCCAGCAGCTCGGGGAGCACAGGGGGCTACGAGCAGTACTTC. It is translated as CASSSGSTGGYEQYF.

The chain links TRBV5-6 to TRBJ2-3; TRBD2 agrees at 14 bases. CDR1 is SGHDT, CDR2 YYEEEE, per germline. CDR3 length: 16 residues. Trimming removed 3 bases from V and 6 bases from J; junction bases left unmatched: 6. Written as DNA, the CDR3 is TGTGCCAGCAGCTGGGAGGGACTAGCGGGAGTCGATACGCAGTATTTT. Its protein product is CASSWEGLAGVDTQYF.

The CDR3 coding sequence is TGTGCCAGCAGCCACACAGGGGCCCGGGAAGCTTTCTTT. The encoded protein is CASSHTGAREAFF. J is TRBJ1-1 and V is TRBV11-2; 7 nucleotides line up with TRBD1. The germline gives CDR1 SGHAT, CDR2 FQNNGV. V gave up 5 bases and J gave up 8 bases; unmatched junction bases: 8. The CDR3 extends over 13 amino acids.

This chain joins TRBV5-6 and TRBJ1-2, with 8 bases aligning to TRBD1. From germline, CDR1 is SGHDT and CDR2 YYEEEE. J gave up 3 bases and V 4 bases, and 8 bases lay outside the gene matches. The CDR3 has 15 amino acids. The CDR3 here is CASSRTGTFYYGYTF. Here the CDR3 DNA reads TGTGCCAGCAGCCGGACAGGGACTTTTTACTATGGCTACACCTTC.